Listed here is a single T cell receptor beta chain. Sequencing was performed with immunoSEQ multiplex PCR; in TCRdb, only in-frame clones are kept and a portion is missing. The sample has just over 50,000 clones, about 92% seen once. These data originate in a study of T cell changes during pregnancy in multiple sclerosis. This CDR3 region has 17 residues. After removal of 4 bases from V and 1 base from J, the junction contained 12 bases not matched to a gene. The V gene's germline CDR1 is SGHDT and CDR2 YYEEEE. Source: CD4+ T cells from peripheral blood mononuclear cells, taken after pregnancy. The receptor was isolated from a female donor with multiple sclerosis, enrolled in a pregnancy study. The chain has TRBV5-6 and TRBJ2-5, with TRBD2 matching over 8 bases. The DNA of the CDR3 is TGTGCCAGCAGCGCCAACCCAGCGGGAGCTTTCCAAGAGACCCAGTACTTC. Its protein product is CASSANPAGAFQETQYF.